This TCR beta chain was found in a study of control samples from healthy donors and cancer patients. With 2 bases clipped from V and 4 bases from J, the junction kept 10 bases outside the gene matches. CDR1 and CDR2 (germline): SGHRS, YFSETQ. CDR3 length: 16 amino acids. Using immunoSEQ multiplex PCR, the repertoire was profiled, and TCRdb retains in-frame clones only, with some absent. The sample has about 80,000 clones; nearly 90% are singletons. This clone was recorded once. The rearrangement links TRBV5-1 to TRBJ2-5; 8 nucleotides agree with TRBD2. The sample comprised blood. The receptor was derived from a man between 45 and 60 years old in good health. CDR3 coding DNA: TGCGCCAGCAGCTTAGCCGGGACTAGGACGGGAGAGACCCAGTACTTC. Translated, it gives CASSLAGTRTGETQYF.